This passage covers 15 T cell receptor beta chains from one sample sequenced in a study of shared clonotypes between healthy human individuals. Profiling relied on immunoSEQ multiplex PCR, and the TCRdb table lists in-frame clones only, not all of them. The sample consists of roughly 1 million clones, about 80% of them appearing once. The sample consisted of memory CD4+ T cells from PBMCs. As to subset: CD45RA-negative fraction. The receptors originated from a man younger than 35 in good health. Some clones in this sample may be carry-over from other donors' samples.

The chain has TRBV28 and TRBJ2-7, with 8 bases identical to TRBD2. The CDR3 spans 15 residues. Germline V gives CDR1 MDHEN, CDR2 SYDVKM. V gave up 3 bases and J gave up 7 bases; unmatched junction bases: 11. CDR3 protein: CASSFGGAGGWEQYF. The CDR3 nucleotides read TGTGCCAGCAGTTTCGGGGGGGCGGGAGGTTGGGAGCAGTACTTC.

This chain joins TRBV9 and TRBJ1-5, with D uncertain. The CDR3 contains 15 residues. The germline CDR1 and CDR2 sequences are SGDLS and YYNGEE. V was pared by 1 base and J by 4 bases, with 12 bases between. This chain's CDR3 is CASSVSPLGNQPQHF. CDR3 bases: TGTGCCAGCAGCGTATCTCCACTTGGAAATCAGCCCCAGCATTTT. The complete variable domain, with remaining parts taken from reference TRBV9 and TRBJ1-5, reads DSGVTQTPKHLITATGQRVTLRCSPRSGDLSVYWYQQSLDQGLQFLIQYYNGEERAKGNILERFSAQQFPDLHSELNLSSLELGDSALYFCASSVSPLGNQPQHFGDGTRLSIL.

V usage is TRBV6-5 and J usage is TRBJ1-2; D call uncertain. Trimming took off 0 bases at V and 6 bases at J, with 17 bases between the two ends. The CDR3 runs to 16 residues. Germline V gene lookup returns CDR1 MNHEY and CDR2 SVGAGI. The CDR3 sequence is CASSYSLVDDGDGYTF. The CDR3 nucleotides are TGTGCCAGCAGTTACTCTCTCGTAGACGACGGGGATGGCTACACCTTC.

The CDR3 DNA sequence: TGTGCCAGCAAGTCGGAAATGAACACCGGGGAGCTGTTTTTT. Its protein is CASKSEMNTGELFF. This chain links TRBV6-5 with TRBJ2-2, with no clear D. Trimming removed 7 bases from V and 1 base from J, with 10 bases in between. The CDR3 sequence is 14 residues long. The germline gives CDR1 MNHEY, CDR2 SVGAGI.

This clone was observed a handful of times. The CDR3 region is CASSLDSRENQPQHF. The CDR3 nucleotides are TGTGCCAGCAGCTTGGATTCGCGGGAAAATCAGCCCCAGCATTTT. The chain employs TRBV5-6 and TRBJ1-5, with D uncertain. Looked up from germline, CDR1 is SGHDT and CDR2 is YYEEEE. V dropped 0 bases and J dropped 4 bases, with 11 bases sitting between them. The CDR3 covers 15 residues.

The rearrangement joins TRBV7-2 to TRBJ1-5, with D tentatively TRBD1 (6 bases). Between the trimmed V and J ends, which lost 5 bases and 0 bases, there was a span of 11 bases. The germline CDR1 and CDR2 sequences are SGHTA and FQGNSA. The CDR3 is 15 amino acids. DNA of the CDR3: TGTGCCAGCAGCCGGGACACCGATAGCAATCAGCCCCAGCATTTT. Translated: CASSRDTDSNQPQHF.

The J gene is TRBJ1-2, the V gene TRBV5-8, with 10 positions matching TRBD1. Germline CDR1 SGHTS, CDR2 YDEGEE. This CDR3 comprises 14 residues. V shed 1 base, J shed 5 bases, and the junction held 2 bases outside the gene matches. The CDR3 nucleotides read TGTGCCAGCAGCTTGCCGGACAGGGGGTATGGCTACACCTTC. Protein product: CASSLPDRGYGYTF. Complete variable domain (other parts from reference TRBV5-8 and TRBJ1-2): EAGVTQSPTHLIKTRGQQATLRCSPISGHTSVYWYQQALGLGLQFLLWYDEGEERNRGNFPPRFSGRQFPNYSSELNVNALELEDSALYLCASSLPDRGYGYTFGSGTRLTVV.

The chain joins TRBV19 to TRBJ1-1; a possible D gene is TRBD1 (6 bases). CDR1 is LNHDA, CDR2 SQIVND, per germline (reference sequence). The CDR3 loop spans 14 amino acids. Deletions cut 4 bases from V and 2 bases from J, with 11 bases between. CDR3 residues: CASSKKQGNTEAFF. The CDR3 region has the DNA TGTGCCAGTAGTAAAAAACAGGGAAACACTGAAGCTTTCTTT.

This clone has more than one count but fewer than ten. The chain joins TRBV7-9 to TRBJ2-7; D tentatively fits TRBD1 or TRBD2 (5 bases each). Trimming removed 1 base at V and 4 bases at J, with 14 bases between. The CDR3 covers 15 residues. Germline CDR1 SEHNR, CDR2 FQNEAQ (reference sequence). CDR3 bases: TGTGCCAGCAGCTTAGTTCGGGCAGGGACGTACGAGCAGTACTTC. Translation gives CASSLVRAGTYEQYF.

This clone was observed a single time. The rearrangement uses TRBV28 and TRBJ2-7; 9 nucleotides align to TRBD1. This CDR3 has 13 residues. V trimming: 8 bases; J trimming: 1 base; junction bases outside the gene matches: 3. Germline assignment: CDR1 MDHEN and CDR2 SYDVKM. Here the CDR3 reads CASVGTGSYEQYF. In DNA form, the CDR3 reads TGTGCCAGCGTTGGGACAGGGTCCTACGAGCAGTACTTC.

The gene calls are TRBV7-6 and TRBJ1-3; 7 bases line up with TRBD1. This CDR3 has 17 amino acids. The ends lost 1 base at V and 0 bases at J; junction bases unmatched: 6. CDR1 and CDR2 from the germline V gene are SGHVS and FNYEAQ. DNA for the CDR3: TGTGCCAGCAGCTTAGGGGGGACAGATCCCTCTGGAAACACCATATATTTT. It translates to CASSLGGTDPSGNTIYF. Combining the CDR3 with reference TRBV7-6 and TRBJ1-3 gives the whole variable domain GAGVSQSPRYKVTKRGQDVALRCDPISGHVSLYWYRQALGQGPEFLTYFNYEAQQDKSGLPNDRFSAERPEGSISTLTIQRTEQRDSAMYRCASSLGGTDPSGNTIYFGEGSWLTVV.

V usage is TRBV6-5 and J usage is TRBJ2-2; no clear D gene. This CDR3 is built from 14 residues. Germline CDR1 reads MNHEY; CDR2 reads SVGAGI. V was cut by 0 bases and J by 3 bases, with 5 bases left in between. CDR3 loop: CASSYSGYTGELFF. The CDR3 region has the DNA TGTGCCAGCAGTTACTCGGGGTACACCGGGGAGCTGTTTTTT.

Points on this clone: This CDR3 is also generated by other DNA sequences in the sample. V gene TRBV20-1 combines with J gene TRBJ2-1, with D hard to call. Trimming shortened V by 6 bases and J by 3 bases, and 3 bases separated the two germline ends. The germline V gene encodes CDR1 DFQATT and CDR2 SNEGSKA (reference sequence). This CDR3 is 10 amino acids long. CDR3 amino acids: CSAIYNEQFF. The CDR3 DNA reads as TGCAGTGCAATCTACAATGAGCAGTTCTTC.

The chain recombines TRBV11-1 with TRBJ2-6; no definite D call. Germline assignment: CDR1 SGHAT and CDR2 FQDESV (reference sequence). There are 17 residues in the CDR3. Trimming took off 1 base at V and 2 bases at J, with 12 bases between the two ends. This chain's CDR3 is CASSLDLSTPGANVLTF. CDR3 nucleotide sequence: TGTGCCAGCAGCTTAGATCTCTCGACCCCTGGGGCCAACGTCCTGACTTTC.

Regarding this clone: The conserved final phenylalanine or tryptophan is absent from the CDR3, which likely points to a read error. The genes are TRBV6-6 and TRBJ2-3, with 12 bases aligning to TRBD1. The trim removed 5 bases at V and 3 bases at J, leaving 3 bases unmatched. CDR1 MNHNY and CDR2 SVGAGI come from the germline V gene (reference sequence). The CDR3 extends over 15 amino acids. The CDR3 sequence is CASSEGQGATDTQYS. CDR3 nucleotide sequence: TGTGCCAGCAGTGAGGGACAGGGGGCAACAGATACGCAGTATTCT.